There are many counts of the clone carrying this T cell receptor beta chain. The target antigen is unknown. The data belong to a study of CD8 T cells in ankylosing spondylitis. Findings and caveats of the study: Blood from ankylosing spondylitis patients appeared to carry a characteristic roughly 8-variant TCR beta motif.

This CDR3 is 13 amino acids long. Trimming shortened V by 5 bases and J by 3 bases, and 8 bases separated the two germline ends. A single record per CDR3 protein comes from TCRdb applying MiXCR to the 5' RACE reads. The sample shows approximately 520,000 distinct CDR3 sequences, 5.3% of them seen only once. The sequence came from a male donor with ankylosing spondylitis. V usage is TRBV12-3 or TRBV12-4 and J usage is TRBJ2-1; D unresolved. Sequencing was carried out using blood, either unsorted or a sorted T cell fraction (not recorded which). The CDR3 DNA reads TGTGCCAGCAGTACCGGGCGCTACAATGAGCAGTTCTTC. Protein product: CASSTGRYNEQFF.